This paragraph covers one TCR beta chain sequence. Its antigen remains unknown. Stated time point: week 11, during vaccination. Vaccination used 300 ug of mutant IDH1 20-mer peptide per dose, with topical imiquimod. The data originate from a study of a mutant IDH1 vaccine in newly diagnosed glioma. Turning to the study itself: In weeks 1, 3, 5, 7, 11, 15, 19 and 23, patients were immunized, eight times in all.

The protocol was immunoSEQ multiplex PCR, while the TCRdb copy is restricted to in-frame clones and leaves out a portion. The sample shows under 55,000 clones, around 90% of them seen only once. The TCR was taken from a man aged 50 or older with glioma. This material consisted of PBMCs, taken from a glioma patient whose treatment included an IDH1 peptide vaccine.

The CDR3 is CARRDSGSYEQYF. CDR3 DNA sequence: TGTGCCCGTCGGGACAGCGGCTCCTACGAGCAGTACTTC. V gene TRBV2 combines with J gene TRBJ2-7; the match to TRBD1 covers 7 bases. CDR3 length equals 13 residues. CDR1 is SNHLY and CDR2 is FYNNEI in the germline V gene. The V and J ends lost 11 bases and 0 bases, in that order; junction bases with no gene match: 7. The full variable domain, completed using reference TRBV2 and TRBJ2-7, is EPEVTQTPSHQVTQMGQEVILRCVPISNHLYFYWYRQILGQKVEFLVSFYNNEISEKSEIFDDQFSVERPDGSNFTLKIRSTKLEDSAMYFCARRDSGSYEQYFGPGTRLTVT.